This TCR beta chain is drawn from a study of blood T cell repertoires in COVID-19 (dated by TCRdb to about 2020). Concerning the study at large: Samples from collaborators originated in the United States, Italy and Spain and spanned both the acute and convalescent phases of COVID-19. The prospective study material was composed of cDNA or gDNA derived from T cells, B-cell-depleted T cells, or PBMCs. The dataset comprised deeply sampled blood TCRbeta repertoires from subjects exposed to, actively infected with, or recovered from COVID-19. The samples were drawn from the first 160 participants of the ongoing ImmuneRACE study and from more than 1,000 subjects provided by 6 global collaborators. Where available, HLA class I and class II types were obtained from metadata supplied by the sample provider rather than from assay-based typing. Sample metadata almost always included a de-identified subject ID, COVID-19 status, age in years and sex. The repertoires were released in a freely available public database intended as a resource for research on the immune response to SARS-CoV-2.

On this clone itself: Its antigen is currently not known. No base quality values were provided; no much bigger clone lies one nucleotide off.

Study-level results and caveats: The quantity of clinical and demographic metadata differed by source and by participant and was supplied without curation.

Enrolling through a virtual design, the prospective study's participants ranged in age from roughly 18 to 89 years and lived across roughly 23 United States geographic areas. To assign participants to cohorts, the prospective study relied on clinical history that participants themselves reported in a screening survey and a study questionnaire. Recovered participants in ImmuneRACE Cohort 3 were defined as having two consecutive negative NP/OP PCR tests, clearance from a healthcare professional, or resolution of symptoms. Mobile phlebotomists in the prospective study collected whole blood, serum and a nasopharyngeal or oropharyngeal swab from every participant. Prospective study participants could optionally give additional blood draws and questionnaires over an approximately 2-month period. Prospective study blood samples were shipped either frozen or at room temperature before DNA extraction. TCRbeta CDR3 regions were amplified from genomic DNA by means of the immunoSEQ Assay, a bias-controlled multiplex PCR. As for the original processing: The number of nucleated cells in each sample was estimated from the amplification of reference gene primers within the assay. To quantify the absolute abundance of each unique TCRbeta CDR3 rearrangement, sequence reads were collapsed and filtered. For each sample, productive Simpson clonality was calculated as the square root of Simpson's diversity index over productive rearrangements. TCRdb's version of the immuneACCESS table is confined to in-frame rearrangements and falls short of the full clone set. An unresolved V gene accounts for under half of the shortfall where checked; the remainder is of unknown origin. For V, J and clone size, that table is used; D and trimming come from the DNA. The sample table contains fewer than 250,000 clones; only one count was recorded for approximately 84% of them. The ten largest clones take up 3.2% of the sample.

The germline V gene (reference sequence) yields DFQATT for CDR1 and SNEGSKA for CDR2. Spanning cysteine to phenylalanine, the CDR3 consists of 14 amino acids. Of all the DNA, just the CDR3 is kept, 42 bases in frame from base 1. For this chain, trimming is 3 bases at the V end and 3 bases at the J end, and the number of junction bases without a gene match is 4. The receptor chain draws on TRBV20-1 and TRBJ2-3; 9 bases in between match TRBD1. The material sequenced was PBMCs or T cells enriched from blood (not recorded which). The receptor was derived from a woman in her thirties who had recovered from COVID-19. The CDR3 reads CSASVGQGTDTQYF. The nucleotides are TGCAGTGCTAGTGTCGGACAGGGGACAGATACGCAGTATTTT.